The 18 T cell receptor beta chains given below trace back to one sample, sequenced in a study of blood T cell repertoires in COVID-19. The method was immunoSEQ multiplex PCR; TCRdb's version includes in-frame clones alone and lacks a portion of them. Counted here are over 85,000 clones, about 90% occurring once; the ten biggest clones make up 2% to 2.5%. Sequencing was carried out using peripheral blood. These receptors were collected from a man in his fifties with active COVID-19.

The CDR3 sequence is CASSQDRIAAFF. The DNA of the CDR3 is TGCGCCAGCAGCCAAGATAGAATCGCGGCTTTCTTT. The V and J genes are TRBV4-1 and TRBJ1-1; D not resolved. The germline V gene has CDR1 MGHRA and CDR2 YSYEKL. The CDR3 is 12 amino acids. The ends were cut back, 0 bases at V and 11 bases at J, with 10 bases in the middle.

The chain has TRBV9 and TRBJ2-3; 9 positions match TRBD1. The CDR3 has 15 residues. The J segment lost 3 bases and the V segment lost 4 bases, leaving 6 bases of the junction unmatched. Germline V gene lookup returns CDR1 SGDLS and CDR2 YYNGEE. In DNA, the CDR3 is TGTGCCAGCAGCACCGGGGACAGGGTAACAGATACGCAGTATTTT. It yields the protein CASSTGDRVTDTQYF.

This clone was counted once. The V gene is TRBV6-6, the J gene TRBJ1-1; D may be TRBD1 (6 bases). The CDR3 runs to 14 residues. Germline lookup yields CDR1 MNHNY and CDR2 SVGAGI (reference sequence). V dropped 5 bases and J dropped 1 base, with 11 bases sitting between them. The CDR3 is CASSPQGANTEAFF. The CDR3 DNA is TGTGCCAGCAGTCCACAGGGAGCGAACACTGAAGCTTTCTTT.

The CDR3: CASSPGRDYEQYF. CDR3 nucleotide sequence: TGTGCCAGCTCACCAGGCAGGGATTACGAGCAGTACTTC. The V and J genes are TRBV18 and TRBJ2-7; possible D gene TRBD1, 5 bases. CDR3 length: 13 residues. Trimming cost V 2 bases and J 4 bases, with 9 bases left between them. Germline CDR1 reads KGHSH; CDR2 reads LQKENI.

The V call is TRBV5-1, the J call TRBJ2-5, with TRBD2 matching 12 bases. The germline gives CDR1 SGHRS, CDR2 YFSETQ. CDR3 length: 16 residues. V trimming: 1 base; J trimming: 2 bases; junction bases outside the gene matches: 3. The CDR3 nucleotides are TGCGCCAGCAGCTTGCTGACTAGCGGGGGACAAGAGACCCAGTACTTC. Translation: CASSLLTSGGQETQYF. Supplemented by reference TRBV5-1 and TRBJ2-5, the full variable domain reads KAGVTQTPRYLIKTRGQQVTLSCSPISGHRSVSWYQQTPGQGLQFLFEYFSETQRNKGNFPGRFSGRQFSNSRSEMNVSTLELGDSALYLCASSLLTSGGQETQYFGPGTRLLVL.

The J gene is TRBJ1-2, the V gene TRBV4-3; D gene ambiguous. Germline V gene data show CDR1 as LGHNA and CDR2 as YSLEER. V lost 1 base, J lost 8 bases, and 23 bases lay in between. The CDR3 sequence is 17 residues long. The CDR3 DNA reads TGCGCCAGCAGCCAAGTCCGTCTGTTGGCGACCCCGGGGGGCTACACCTTC. Translation gives CASSQVRLLATPGGYTF.

The J gene is TRBJ2-3, the V gene TRBV6-6, with D possibly matching TRBD2 (7 bases). CDR3 length equals 16 residues. Between the trimmed V and J ends, which lost 5 bases and 2 bases, there was a span of 17 bases. CDR1 and CDR2 from the germline V gene are MNHNY and SVGAGI (reference sequence). The DNA for the CDR3 is TGTGCCAGCAGTACGAGGAGGGGGGGTAACACAGATACGCAGTATTTT. It yields the protein CASSTRRGGNTDTQYF.

The chain employs TRBV3-1 (or the pseudogene TRBV3-2) and TRBJ1-5; D is unclear. Germline-derived CDR1 and CDR2 are LGHDT and YNNKEL (reference sequence). The CDR3 is 14 amino acids. V lost 0 bases to trimming and J lost 8 bases, with 11 bases between them. DNA of the CDR3: TGTGCCAGCAGCCAAGATTCTGGTAGCGAGCCCCAGCATTTT. Protein product: CASSQDSGSEPQHF.

This chain uses TRBV10-3 with TRBJ2-7; D is perhaps TRBD1 (5 bases). Germline V gives CDR1 ENHRY, CDR2 SYGVKD. The CDR3 has 12 amino acids. Trimming cost V 10 bases and J 4 bases, with 14 bases left between them. The CDR3 here is CATTRAGYEQYF. As DNA, the CDR3 is TGTGCCACTACCCGGGCAGGGTACGAGCAGTACTTC.

This chain uses TRBV7-2 with TRBJ2-6; 8 bases align to TRBD1. This CDR3 is 16 amino acids long. V shed 5 bases and J 4 bases; nucleotides not matched to a gene: 7. Germline V gene data show CDR1 as SGHTA and CDR2 as FQGNSA. DNA of the CDR3: TGTGCCAGCAGCCAAAGTCAGGGGGCCGGGGCCAACGTCCTGACTTTC. It specifies CASSQSQGAGANVLTF.

The J gene is TRBJ1-2, the V gene TRBV27; no reliable D call. Between the trimmed V and J ends, which lost 0 bases and 2 bases, there was a span of 10 bases. CDR3 size: 15 residues. The germline V gene has CDR1 MNHEY and CDR2 SMNVEV (reference sequence). CDR3 DNA: TGTGCCAGCAGTTTATCGAGGGCAGGAAACTATGGCTACACCTTC. Its translation is CASSLSRAGNYGYTF.

The V gene is TRBV6-5, the J gene TRBJ1-2, with 9 bases lining up with TRBD1. Germline CDR1 MNHEY, CDR2 SVGAGI. V lost 5 bases and J lost 5; bases outside the gene matches: 9. This CDR3 spans 15 amino acids. In DNA, the CDR3 is TGTGCCAGCAGTCCCCGGACAGGGGAGGGATATGGCTACACCTTC. It yields the protein CASSPRTGEGYGYTF.

The rearrangement links TRBV15 to TRBJ1-5; D not certain. CDR3 size: 13 residues. V lost 3 bases and J 3 bases, leaving 6 bases between the germline ends. Germline-derived CDR1 and CDR2 are LNHNV and YYDKDF (reference sequence). This CDR3 reads CATSRQANQPQHF. As DNA, the CDR3 is TGTGCCACCAGCAGGCAGGCCAATCAGCCCCAGCATTTT. The variable domain in full, completed from reference TRBV15 and TRBJ1-5, reads DAMVIQNPRYQVTQFGKPVTLSCSQTLNHNVMYWYQQKSSQAPKLLFHYYDKDFNNEADTPDNFQSRRPNTSFCFLDIRSPGLGDTAMYLCATSRQANQPQHFGDGTRLSIL.

Only one count was recorded for this clone. The V and J genes are TRBV7-2 and TRBJ2-7; weak D call: TRBD2 (7 bases). Germline V gene sequence: CDR1 SGHTA, CDR2 FQGNSA. Deletions cut 6 bases from V and 3 bases from J, with 12 bases between. This CDR3 is built from 13 residues. The CDR3 DNA is TGTGCCAGCAGGGGGGGGGCGGTCTACGAGCAGTACTTC. It codes for CASRGGAVYEQYF.

V usage is TRBV19 and J usage is TRBJ1-6, with D perhaps TRBD1 (6 bases). The CDR3 spans 16 residues. Trimming cost V 4 bases and J 9 bases, with 19 bases left between them. Germline loops: CDR1 LNHDA, CDR2 SQIVND (reference sequence). CDR3 amino acids: CASSTTLTGFGSPLHF. In DNA, the CDR3 is TGTGCCAGTAGTACCACCTTGACAGGTTTTGGTTCACCCCTCCACTTT.

V and J are TRBV5-4 and TRBJ2-2, with no clear D. V was clipped by 4 bases and J by 5 bases, with 21 bases between them. This CDR3 spans 17 amino acids. Germline V lookup: CDR1 SGHNT, CDR2 YYREEE (reference sequence). The CDR3: CASSLLVTPFSTGELFF. Written as DNA, the CDR3 is TGTGCCAGCAGCCTCCTAGTCACGCCTTTTAGTACCGGGGAGCTGTTTTTT.

The chain has TRBV18 and TRBJ2-1; the match to TRBD2 covers 12 bases. Germline CDR1 KGHSH, CDR2 LQKENI. Germline trimming cut 0 bases from V and 9 bases from J; bases unmatched to any gene: 6. The CDR3 length is 16 residues. CDR3: CASSPPALAGGTEQFF. In DNA, the CDR3 is TGTGCCAGCTCACCACCGGCACTAGCGGGGGGAACTGAGCAGTTCTTC.

This chain connects TRBV2 to TRBJ1-5; a weak D match, TRBD1 (5 bases). Germline lookup yields CDR1 SNHLY and CDR2 FYNNEI. Trimming took off 7 bases at V and 1 base at J, with 11 bases between the two ends. The CDR3 contains 14 residues. Here the CDR3 reads CASKGGTSNQPQHF. Written as DNA, the CDR3 is TGTGCCAGCAAGGGCGGGACGAGCAATCAGCCCCAGCATTTT.